This TCR beta chain was identified in a study of T cell responses to AZD1222 COVID-19 vaccine. Overall study results and limits: The number of AZD1222 recipients seropositive at baseline was only 6 or 7. Possibly, clonal diversity was underestimated; donors were largely white British and included more females.

The CDR3 totals 14 residues. CDR1 SGHDT and CDR2 YYEEEE come from the germline V gene. Between the trimmed V and J ends, which lost 4 bases and 3 bases, there was a span of 8 bases. Turning to this clone: The antigen remains unidentified.

Produced via immunoSEQ multiplex PCR; TCRdb's table is partial and in-frame only. The sample yields approximately 160,000 clones, just over 90% seen once. This sequence originates from an adult in good health. V usage is TRBV5-6 and J usage is TRBJ1-6; D ambiguous. The starting material was peripheral blood, obtained on day 0 of AZD1222 vaccination. The CDR3 DNA is TGTGCCAGCAGCCGAGGGAACTATAATTCACCCCTCCACTTT. Translating gives CASSRGNYNSPLHF.